This TCR beta chain was documented in a study of blood T cells in healthy people across ages. Many counts were recorded for this clonotype. Its antigen is currently unknown. CDR3 length equals 13 residues. Trimming took 3 bases from V and 3 from J, leaving 9 bases between them. General observations from the study: The recorded TCR beta diversity per million T cells decreased in a roughly linear manner with age.

Primers used in a second PCR of about 7 to 11 cycles were a sample-barcoded 5' primer and a J-beta primer mix. TCRdb passed the 5' RACE reads through MiXCR, listing each CDR3 protein once. Of 650,000 to 800,000 distinct CDR3 sequences in the sample, 40% to 65% were seen once. Material for sequencing was blood. The origin of this receptor is a woman of 80 years or more in good health. This rearrangement joins TRBV12-3 or TRBV12-4 to TRBJ2-7, with D possibly TRBD1 on 6 matching bases. The CDR3 region has the DNA TGTGCCAGCAGTTTGGGCAGGGGCTACGAGCAGTACTTC. Translated: CASSLGRGYEQYF.